Shown below are 17 T cell receptor beta chains from a single sample sequenced in a study of OX40 agonist ivuxolimab in advanced cancers. Sequencing used immunoSEQ multiplex PCR; TCRdb keeps in-frame clones, though not all of them. The sample includes approximately 100,000 clones, roughly 88% seen only once; the top ten take about 1.6%. The sequencing used CD4+ or CD8+ T cells sorted from blood, collected in a trial of the OX40 agonist ivuxolimab. These receptor sequences come from an adult with an advanced solid tumor such as melanoma, head and neck, liver or kidney cancer.

A word on this clone: The junction departs from germline at one end; a sequencing error may be responsible. The chain recombines TRBV7-7 with TRBJ1-1, with D unresolved. This CDR3 is built from 13 residues. Per germline, CDR1 SSHAT and CDR2 FNYEAQ (reference sequence). CDR3 in amino acids: CASSFAGDTEAFF. DNA of the CDR3: TGTGCTAGCAGCTTTGCTGGGGACACTGAAGCTTTCTTT.

The V and J genes are TRBV5-1 and TRBJ1-2; possible D gene TRBD1, 6 bases. Germline V gene data show CDR1 as SGHRS and CDR2 as YFSETQ. This CDR3 has 14 amino acids. V lost 0 bases and J lost 4, with 10 bases in between. The CDR3, as DNA: TGCGCCAGCAGCTTGGAGCGACAGGTCTATGGCTACACCTTC. Protein sequence: CASSLERQVYGYTF.

The V call is TRBV19, the J call TRBJ1-1; 7 nucleotides match TRBD1. CDR3 length equals 15 residues. Germline CDR1 reads LNHDA; CDR2 reads SQIVND (reference sequence). Trimming took 4 bases from V and 2 from J; bases not matched to a gene: 7. CDR3 protein: CASSTGDRSNTEAFF. In DNA, the CDR3 is TGTGCCAGTAGTACTGGGGACAGAAGTAACACTGAAGCTTTCTTT.

This clone was recorded only once. The V and J genes are TRBV10-3 and TRBJ1-2; a possible D gene is TRBD1 (5 bases). CDR1 ENHRY and CDR2 SYGVKD come from the germline V gene. The CDR3 consists of 12 residues. With 7 bases removed from V and 4 bases from J, the gap between germline ends came to 10 bases. In DNA, the CDR3 is TGTGCCATCACCGAGGGACTCTATGGCTACACCTTC. Encoded protein: CAITEGLYGYTF.

The chain joins TRBV4-3 to TRBJ2-3; no reliable D call. In germline, CDR1 is LGHNA, CDR2 YSLEER. Trimming cost V 0 bases and J 7 bases, with 14 bases left between them. This CDR3 contains 15 residues. The DNA for the CDR3 is TGCGCCAGCAGCCAAGATAGGGTTAGATCTTATACGCAGTATTTT. As protein: CASSQDRVRSYTQYF.

This chain links TRBV6-5 with TRBJ2-5; the match to TRBD2 covers 8 bases. In germline, CDR1 is MNHEY, CDR2 SVGAGI. The CDR3 has 13 amino acids. Trimming took 6 bases from V and 5 from J; bases not matched to a gene: 5. The DNA of the CDR3 is TGTGCCAGCAGCCGGGGGGGGGATGAGACCCAGTACTTC. It yields the protein CASSRGGDETQYF.

This chain uses TRBV19 with TRBJ2-4; 8 nucleotides agree with TRBD1. The CDR3 spans 13 residues. With 6 bases clipped from V and 11 bases from J, the junction kept 9 bases outside the gene matches. The germline V gene has CDR1 LNHDA and CDR2 SQIVND (reference sequence). The CDR3 nucleotides are TGTGCCAGTAGGCCGGGACAGGCGGAGGTTCAGTACTTC. It encodes CASRPGQAEVQYF.

V usage is TRBV20-1 and J usage is TRBJ2-7; 7 bases line up with TRBD2. The CDR3 loop spans 11 amino acids. Losses at the gene ends were 6 bases for V and 4 bases for J; bases not matched to a gene: 3. The V gene's germline CDR1 is DFQATT and CDR2 SNEGSKA (reference sequence). The CDR3: CSAGGGYEQYF. In DNA, the CDR3 is TGCAGTGCCGGCGGGGGATACGAGCAGTACTTC.

V usage is TRBV7-2 and J usage is TRBJ2-7, with D unresolved. The CDR3 sequence is 13 residues long. CDR1 and CDR2 from the germline V gene are SGHTA and FQGNSA. V lost 5 bases and J 3 bases, leaving 11 bases between the germline ends. Here the CDR3 reads CASSQGSFYEQYF. In DNA form, the CDR3 reads TGTGCCAGCAGCCAAGGGTCTTTCTACGAGCAGTACTTC. Variable domain in full (rest from reference TRBV7-2 and TRBJ2-7): GAGVSQSPSNKVTEKGKDVELRCDPISGHTALYWYRQSLGQGLEFLIYFQGNSAPDKSGLPSDRFSAERTGGSVSTLTIQRTQQEDSAVYLCASSQGSFYEQYFGPGTRLTVT.

This chain joins TRBV19 and TRBJ1-5, with D uncertain. This CDR3 comprises 14 residues. Trimming left V 7 bases short and J 0 bases short, with 10 bases between. CDR1 and CDR2 (germline): LNHDA, SQIVND (reference sequence). In nucleotides, the CDR3 is TGTGCCAGTACCCGATGGAATAGCAATCAGCCCCAGCATTTT. It yields the protein CASTRWNSNQPQHF.

The chain combines TRBV11-1 with TRBJ2-3; D is possibly TRBD2 (6 bases). The germline CDR1 and CDR2 sequences are SGHAT and FQDESV (reference sequence). The V end was cut by 4 bases, the J end by 9 bases, with 26 bases between. CDR3 length equals 17 residues. CDR3 coding DNA: TGTGCCAGCAGCTCCGGGGGAAGCGGCCTTCGTTCGGTAACGCAGTATTTT. Protein sequence: CASSSGGSGLRSVTQYF.

The gene calls are TRBV5-6 and TRBJ2-3; 7 nucleotides align to TRBD1. CDR3 length: 12 amino acids. Germline V CDR1 and CDR2: SGHDT, YYEEEE. V trimming: 3 bases; J trimming: 14 bases; junction bases outside the gene matches: 9. The DNA of the CDR3 is TGTGCCAGCAGCTCGGCTGGGACAGTTCTGTATTTT. Amino acid sequence: CASSSAGTVLYF.

The rearrangement uses TRBV7-9 and TRBJ2-3; D is unresolved. V was cut by 6 bases and J by 2 bases, with 15 bases left in between. Looked up from germline, CDR1 is SEHNR and CDR2 is FQNEAQ (reference sequence). CDR3 length: 15 residues. The CDR3 reads CASSFGPDYTDTQYF. In DNA, the CDR3 is TGTGCCAGCAGTTTCGGGCCCGATTACACAGATACGCAGTATTTT.

This clone was recorded only once. The V gene is TRBV6-6, the J gene TRBJ1-5; TRBD1 aligns across 8 bases. Per the germline V gene, CDR1 is MNHNY and CDR2 is SVGAGI (reference sequence). The length of the CDR3 is 14 residues. V trimming: 8 bases; J trimming: 5 bases; junction bases outside the gene matches: 8. This chain's CDR3 is CASLKGQGDQPQHF. The CDR3 DNA follows: TGTGCCAGCTTAAAAGGACAGGGCGATCAGCCCCAGCATTTT.

CDR3 loop: CASSQGSGRAQETQYF. For the CDR3, the DNA is TGTGCCAGCAGCCAAGGGAGCGGGAGGGCCCAAGAGACCCAGTACTTC. The chain joins TRBV4-2 to TRBJ2-5, with 10 bases lining up with TRBD2. The CDR3 sequence is 16 residues long. From germline, CDR1 is LGHNA and CDR2 YNFKEQ. Trimming at V came to 1 base and at J to 1 base, leaving 3 bases not matched to a gene.

Note on this clone: Compared with germline, one end of the junction differs, possibly owing to a read error. Other DNA variants within this sample encode the same CDR3. The rearrangement uses TRBV18 and TRBJ2-2, with a possible D match to TRBD2 (5 bases). Germline V gene sequence: CDR1 KGHSH, CDR2 LQKENI. CDR3 length: 15 residues. In nucleotides, the CDR3 is TGTGCCAGCTCACTACGGCTGCGTGACACCGGGGAGCTATTTTTT. This encodes CASSLRLRDTGELFF.

The V call is TRBV30, the J call TRBJ2-1; TRBD2 is a possible D gene (6 bases). V gave up 2 bases and J gave up 2 bases, with 10 bases separating them. The CDR3 covers 14 residues. Germline V gives CDR1 GTSNPN, CDR2 SVGIG (reference sequence). CDR3 DNA: TGTGCCTGGAGTACGGGGGAACCCTACAATGAGCAGTTCTTC. This encodes CAWSTGEPYNEQFF.